These 28 T cell receptor beta chains were all obtained from the same sample, sequenced in a study of blood T cell repertoires in COVID-19. The table came from immunoSEQ multiplex PCR; TCRdb's copy has only in-frame clones and leaves some out. This sample carries about 300,000 clones, roughly 90% of them seen once, and the ten largest clones take roughly 2.1%. The sample taken for sequencing was peripheral blood. These receptors came from a young man with active or convalescent COVID-19.

The chain joins TRBV7-6 to TRBJ2-4; D possibly corresponds to TRBD2 (6 bases). CDR1 SGHVS and CDR2 FNYEAQ come from the germline V gene. The CDR3 sequence is 18 residues long. V lost 1 base, J lost 0 bases, and 16 bases lay in between. For the CDR3, the DNA is TGTGCCAGCAGCTTAGAGAGTGCGGGAACGGTAGCCAAAAACATTCAGTACTTC. Its translation is CASSLESAGTVAKNIQYF.

A note on this clone: The germline gene is not matched at one end of the junction; a read error may be the cause. The chain uses TRBV28 and TRBJ1-5; a weak D match, TRBD1 (5 bases). The germline V gene has CDR1 MDHEN and CDR2 SYDVKM. The CDR3 is 13 residues long. The DNA for the CDR3 is TGTGCCAGCAGTTTAAGCCCCCCCGGAGGGGATGATTTT. It is translated as CASSLSPPGGDDF.

This clone showed up just once. The chain uses TRBV27 and TRBJ2-3; maybe TRBD2 (5 bases). The CDR3 contains 13 residues. Germline V CDR1 and CDR2: MNHEY, SMNVEV (reference sequence). Trimming shortened V by 6 bases and J by 1 base, and 8 bases separated the two germline ends. DNA for the CDR3: TGTGCCAGCAGGGACTTGGGCACAGATACGCAGTATTTT. Its translation: CASRDLGTDTQYF.

This chain connects TRBV3-1 (or the pseudogene TRBV3-2) to TRBJ1-2; D perhaps matches TRBD1 (5 bases). Trimming stripped 4 bases from V and 7 bases from J, with 16 bases between. The CDR3 runs to 14 residues. CDR1 LGHDT and CDR2 YNNKEL come from the germline V gene (reference sequence). The CDR3, as DNA: TGTGCCAGCAGCCGCGTACAAGGGGAAAGTGGCTACACCTTC. Translating it yields CASSRVQGESGYTF.

The chain couples TRBV5-1 to TRBJ2-7; 7 nucleotides line up with TRBD1. V shed 3 bases and J 4 bases; nucleotides not matched to a gene: 7. Germline assignment: CDR1 SGHRS and CDR2 YFSETQ. There are 14 residues in the CDR3. The CDR3 here is CASSYETGNYEQYF. CDR3 DNA: TGCGCCAGCAGCTACGAGACAGGGAATTACGAGCAGTACTTC.

The V and J genes are TRBV19 and TRBJ1-2; D remains ambiguous. The CDR3 spans 18 residues. The V end was cut by 7 bases, the J end by 4 bases, with 28 bases between. In germline, CDR1 is LNHDA, CDR2 SQIVND (reference sequence). CDR3 loop: CASTKTASAGFTSYGYTF. Written as DNA, the CDR3 is TGTGCCAGTACCAAGACCGCCTCTGCGGGCTTTACTAGCTATGGCTACACCTTC. The full variable domain, completed using reference TRBV19 and TRBJ1-2, is DGGITQSPKYLFRKEGQNVTLSCEQNLNHDAMYWYRQDPGQGLRLIYYSQIVNDFQKGDIAEGYSVSREKKESFPLTVTSAQKNPTAFYLCASTKTASAGFTSYGYTFGSGTRLTVV.

This chain joins TRBV5-5 and TRBJ1-6; D uncertain. V was shortened by 0 bases and J by 1 base, with 8 bases between the two germline ends. The CDR3 is 16 amino acids. The germline gives CDR1 SGHKS, CDR2 YYEKEE (reference sequence). CDR3 DNA: TGTGCCAGCAGCTTGGCCGCGGGATCCTATAATTCACCCCTCCACTTT. This translates into CASSLAAGSYNSPLHF.

This chain joins TRBV6-5 and TRBJ2-3; 7 nucleotides agree with TRBD2. V lost 6 bases to trimming and J lost 2 bases; unmatched junction nucleotides: 8. CDR1 is MNHEY and CDR2 is SVGAGI in the germline V gene. The CDR3 totals 15 residues. The DNA of the CDR3 is TGTGCCAGCAGACGACTAGCCGCCTCCACAGATACGCAGTATTTT. It encodes CASRRLAASTDTQYF.

This clone has more than one count but fewer than ten. The gene calls are TRBV12-3 or TRBV12-4 and TRBJ1-5; D perhaps matches TRBD1 (5 bases). This CDR3 is built from 12 residues. V lost 6 bases and J 4 bases, leaving 7 bases between the germline ends. CDR3 amino acids: CASREGNQPQHF. In DNA, the CDR3 is TGTGCCAGCAGGGAGGGGAATCAGCCCCAGCATTTT.

The V gene is TRBV4-1, the J gene TRBJ1-5, with no clear D. The CDR3 has 15 residues. Germline V lookup: CDR1 MGHRA, CDR2 YSYEKL. Trimming left V 0 bases short and J 3 bases short, with 9 bases between. CDR3 amino acids: CASSQEVSSNQPQHF. The DNA for the CDR3 is TGCGCCAGCAGCCAAGAAGTGAGTTCCAATCAGCCCCAGCATTTT.

The V gene is TRBV7-8, the J gene TRBJ2-7, with D tentatively TRBD2 (5 bases). The CDR3 spans 16 residues. Trimming shortened V by 3 bases and J by 0 bases, and 15 bases separated the two germline ends. The germline gives CDR1 SGHVS, CDR2 FQNEAQ. The CDR3 is CASSFPPLTSSYEQYF. CDR3 nucleotide sequence: TGTGCCAGCAGCTTTCCCCCCCTTACTAGCTCCTACGAGCAGTACTTC.

V is TRBV7-8 and J is TRBJ1-2; D ambiguous. The germline V gene encodes CDR1 SGHVS and CDR2 FQNEAQ. This CDR3 region has 13 residues. The V and J ends lost 2 bases and 6 bases respectively, with 10 bases between them. As DNA, the CDR3 is TGTGCCAGCAGCTTATATACAGTAGATGGCTACACCTTC. Amino acids: CASSLYTVDGYTF.

The genes are TRBV12-3 or TRBV12-4 and TRBJ2-7; a possible D gene is TRBD1 (5 bases). The CDR3 extends over 12 amino acids. Trimming removed 7 bases at V and 9 bases at J, with 16 bases between. Written as DNA, the CDR3 is TGTGCCAGCACCCTGAGTGGGGCAGTGCAGTACTTC. Residues: CASTLSGAVQYF.

The J gene is TRBJ1-5, the V gene TRBV12-3 or TRBV12-4, with D hard to call. The V end lost 6 bases, the J end lost 4 bases, and 10 bases lay between the germline ends. This CDR3 is built from 13 residues. DNA for the CDR3: TGTGCCAGCAGCCGGGATTCTAATCAGCCCCAGCATTTT. This codes for CASSRDSNQPQHF.

A single count supports this clone. The rearrangement links TRBV5-1 to TRBJ2-2, with D unclear. Per the germline V gene, CDR1 is SGHRS and CDR2 is YFSETQ. The V end lost 2 bases, the J end lost 6 bases, and 14 bases lay between the germline ends. The CDR3 is made up of 15 amino acids. The CDR3 is CASSFFSRGAGELFF. CDR3 coding DNA: TGCGCCAGCAGCTTCTTCTCGCGAGGTGCCGGGGAGCTGTTTTTT.

V is TRBV3-1 (or the pseudogene TRBV3-2) and J is TRBJ1-2; D perhaps matches TRBD1 (5 bases). Between the trimmed V and J ends, which lost 2 bases and 7 bases, there was a span of 17 bases. Germline V lookup: CDR1 LGHDT, CDR2 YNNKEL (reference sequence). The CDR3 loop spans 15 amino acids. The CDR3 is CASSQKQPGQSGYTF. CDR3 coding DNA: TGTGCCAGCAGCCAAAAACAACCAGGGCAGAGTGGCTACACCTTC.

The V and J genes are TRBV4-2 and TRBJ2-3; TRBD2 might be the D (5 bases). V lost 1 base, J lost 2 bases, and 7 bases lay in between. The CDR3 is 14 amino acids. Germline CDR1 is LGHNA and CDR2 is YNFKEQ. The CDR3 spells CASSQAGTTDTQYF. The CDR3 DNA reads as TGTGCCAGCAGCCAAGCGGGAACCACAGATACGCAGTATTTT.

The CDR3: CASSWGGPNEKLFF. CDR3 DNA: TGTGCCAGCAGTTGGGGAGGGCCTAATGAAAAACTGTTTTTT. The rearrangement links TRBV27 to TRBJ1-4, with unresolved D. Trimming took off 4 bases at V and 3 bases at J, with 9 bases between the two ends. The CDR3 covers 14 residues. Germline lookup yields CDR1 MNHEY and CDR2 SMNVEV (reference sequence).

The chain carries TRBV18 and TRBJ2-3; D possibly corresponds to TRBD2 (6 bases). CDR1 is KGHSH, CDR2 LQKENI, per germline. The V end lost 6 bases, the J end lost 2 bases, and 15 bases lay between the germline ends. The CDR3 totals 15 residues. CDR3 residues: CASSPSAGITDTQYF. CDR3 DNA sequence: TGTGCCAGCTCGCCATCTGCGGGGATCACAGATACGCAGTATTTT.

The chain has TRBV7-3 and TRBJ2-3, with D perhaps TRBD1 (5 bases). V shed 2 bases and J shed 1 base, with 10 bases lying between them. CDR3 length: 15 residues. The germline CDR1 and CDR2 sequences are SGHTA and FQGTGA. This CDR3 reads CASSLAGIGTDTQYF. Written as DNA, the CDR3 is TGTGCCAGCAGCTTAGCAGGGATAGGCACAGATACGCAGTATTTT.

The chain employs TRBV18 and TRBJ1-3; 7 positions agree with TRBD1. CDR3 length: 20 amino acids. The germline gives CDR1 KGHSH, CDR2 LQKENI. V lost 2 bases, J lost 0 bases, and 16 bases stayed unmatched. CDR3 coding DNA: TGTGCCAGCTCACCATTATCCGTAGCCGGGACAGCTCTCTCTGGAAACACCATATATTTT. Its protein product is CASSPLSVAGTALSGNTIYF.

V gene TRBV4-3 combines with J gene TRBJ1-2; D gene unclear. The CDR3 extends over 15 amino acids. Germline V lookup: CDR1 LGHNA, CDR2 YSLEER. The V gene lost 1 base and the J gene lost 0 bases, with 9 bases spanning the gap. CDR3 in amino acids: CASSQVFSTNYGYTF. CDR3 DNA sequence: TGCGCCAGCAGCCAAGTTTTCAGTACTAACTATGGCTACACCTTC.

This clone was detected only a few times. The chain has TRBV20-1 and TRBJ2-5, with D possibly matching TRBD2 (6 bases). Deletions cut 6 bases from V and 0 bases from J, with 14 bases between. The CDR3 extends over 14 amino acids. Germline V lookup: CDR1 DFQATT, CDR2 SNEGSKA (reference sequence). Written as DNA, the CDR3 is TGCAGTGCCAGTCGGGACTTGAACCAAGAGACCCAGTACTTC. Translating it yields CSASRDLNQETQYF.

The chain joins TRBV20-1 to TRBJ2-1; a weak D match, TRBD1 (5 bases). Germline V gene lookup returns CDR1 DFQATT and CDR2 SNEGSKA (reference sequence). The V gene lost 4 bases and the J gene lost 16 bases, with 17 bases spanning the gap. The CDR3 covers 11 residues. CDR3: CSATTGRGNFF. The CDR3 DNA is TGCAGTGCTACAACAGGCCGTGGTAATTTCTTC.

The chain links TRBV5-1 to TRBJ2-1; TRBD1 aligns across 8 bases. The CDR3 is made up of 15 amino acids. Germline V lookup: CDR1 SGHRS, CDR2 YFSETQ. V dropped 2 bases and J dropped 8; count of bases not matched to a gene: 9. The CDR3 sequence is CASSFGQGDGDEQFF. CDR3 sequence (DNA): TGCGCCAGCAGCTTTGGACAGGGAGACGGGGATGAGCAGTTCTTC.

The gene calls are TRBV9 and TRBJ1-2, with a tentative D call TRBD1 (6 bases). V lost 4 bases and J lost 8, with 12 bases in between. The CDR3 is 12 amino acids. In germline, CDR1 is SGDLS, CDR2 YYNGEE. The CDR3 reads CASSIQGSGYTF. DNA for the CDR3: TGTGCCAGCAGCATACAGGGTAGCGGCTACACCTTC.

The chain recombines TRBV6-6 with TRBJ1-1, with 11 bases aligning to TRBD1. Germline trimming cut 6 bases from V and 10 bases from J; bases unmatched to any gene: 10. The V gene's germline CDR1 is MNHNY and CDR2 SVGAGI (reference sequence). The CDR3 covers 14 residues. The CDR3 region is CASSPGTGGTGAFF. The CDR3, as DNA: TGTGCCAGCAGCCCCGGGACAGGGGGAACCGGAGCTTTCTTT.

The J gene is TRBJ2-5, the V gene TRBV7-6; a weak D match, TRBD2 (8 bases). V was clipped by 3 bases and J by 2 bases, with 16 bases between them. Germline CDR1 is SGHVS and CDR2 is FNYEAQ. CDR3 length: 16 residues. The CDR3 nucleotides read TGTGCCAGCAGCTTGTTAGCGGGACAGAGACAAGAGACCCAGTACTTC. It encodes CASSLLAGQRQETQYF.